This is a list of T cell receptor beta chains from one sample in a study of cytomegalovirus exposure and HLA in healthy donors. Assay: immunoSEQ multiplex PCR; the TCRdb copy retains only in-frame clones and omits some. The table records roughly 160,000 clones, about 71% of them present only once. Sequenced input: PBMCs. Source of these receptors: a woman aged 30 to 39 in good health and CMV-seronegative. CDR3s include the opening cysteine and the closing phenylalanine or tryptophan. A D gene is named only where the DNA matches it firmly. Size is omitted from some rows. Given values are once, few, many or a class for expanded clones.

j_call d_call v_call clone_size cdr3_nt cdr3_aa
TRBJ2-7 . TRBV19 . TGTGCCAGTATGCGCGACAGAGACGCCTACGAGCAGTACTTC CASMRDRDAYEQYF
TRBJ2-1 TRBD2 TRBV9 . TGTGCCAGCAGCGTAGGAGGCGGGGGGGCTCTATACAATGAGCAGTTCTTC CASSVGGGGALYNEQFF
TRBJ1-1 . TRBV6-5 . TGTGCCAGCAGGGAAATCCGGGACACTGAAGCTTTCTTT CASREIRDTEAFF
TRBJ2-7 . TRBV7-9 . TGTTCCAGCAGCTTAGCGCTAATTTGGGGGCACTACGTCTACGAGCAGTACTTC CSSSLALIWGHYVYEQYF
TRBJ2-7 TRBD1 TRBV12-5 . TGTGCTAGTGGTTTGGGACAGGGACCCTACGAGCAGTACTTC CASGLGQGPYEQYF
TRBJ1-2 . TRBV6-5 . TGTGCCAGCAGTTACTCGGGGCCAGGCCGGGGCTACACCTTC CASSYSGPGRGYTF
TRBJ2-7 . TRBV9 . TGTGCCAGCAGCGTAGATGATAGCGGCTTTCCCTACGAGCAGTACTTC CASSVDDSGFPYEQYF
TRBJ1-5 . TRBV4-3 . TGCGCCAGCAGCCAAGAACTAGATCAGCCCCAGCATTTT CASSQELDQPQHF
TRBJ1-2 . TRBV5-1 . TGCGCCAGCAGCTTTGACACTGCGGGAGGCTACACCTTC CASSFDTAGGYTF
TRBJ2-7 . TRBV16 . TGTGCCAGCAGCCAAAGTCGATCGGGCGAGCAGTACTTC CASSQSRSGEQYF
TRBJ2-7 TRBD2 TRBV15 . TGTGCCACCAGCAGATTCGGACTAGCGAAAGAGCAGTACTTC CATSRFGLAKEQYF
TRBJ1-2 TRBD1 TRBV5-1 . TGCGCCAGCAGCCTAACCGGACAGGGAGATGGCTACACCTTC CASSLTGQGDGYTF
TRBJ2-7 TRBD2 TRBV4-3 . TGCGCCAGCAGCCAGCTAGCGGCTGGGAGCGAGCAGTACTTC CASSQLAAGSEQYF
TRBJ2-3 TRBD1 TRBV19 . TGTGCCAGTAATAGACAGGGGGCCACAGATACGCAGTATTTT CASNRQGATDTQYF
TRBJ1-1 TRBD1 TRBV19 . TGTGCCAGTAGCCCCGACAGGGACACTGAAGCTTTCTTT CASSPDRDTEAFF
TRBJ2-5 . TRBV11-3 once TGTGCCAGCAGCTTCTTCCCCGGAGAGACCCAGTACTTC CASSFFPGETQYF
TRBJ2-7 . TRBV7-9 . TGTGCCAGCAGCCTGACTAGCTCCTACGAGCAGTACTTC CASSLTSSYEQYF
TRBJ2-7 . TRBV5-1 few TGCGCCAGCAGCCCCCAGCAGGGAACGGAAGGCGAGCAGTACTTC CASSPQQGTEGEQYF